A selection of T cell receptor beta chains follows, all from one sample in a study of blood T cell repertoires in COVID-19. Profiling relied on immunoSEQ multiplex PCR, and the TCRdb table lists in-frame clones only, not all of them. The top ten clones hold about 49% of a sample with around 30,000 clones, about 80% of them seen once. The sequenced sample consisted of peripheral blood. The origin of the receptors is a woman aged 70-85 years with acute or convalescent COVID-19. Each CDR3 is given with its conserved first and last residue. The order of the fields is V gene, clone size, J gene, D gene, CDR3 protein, CDR3 DNA. A D gene is named only where the DNA matches it firmly. Size is stated for part of the rows, as once, few or many counts, or as a class when the clone is expanded.

v_call: TRBV14; clone_size: -; j_call: TRBJ1-1; d_call: -; cdr3_aa: CASSLWEGDTEAFF; cdr3_nt: TGTGCCAGCAGCCTATGGGAGGGGGACACTGAAGCTTTCTTT
v_call: TRBV28; clone_size: -; j_call: TRBJ2-7; d_call: TRBD1; cdr3_aa: CASSFQGAGGYEQYF; cdr3_nt: TGTGCCAGCAGTTTTCAGGGGGCAGGGGGCTACGAGCAGTACTTC
v_call: TRBV28; clone_size: -; j_call: TRBJ2-4; d_call: -; cdr3_aa: CASSFLQQAAKNIQYF; cdr3_nt: TGTGCCAGCAGTTTCCTGCAACAGGCAGCCAAAAACATTCAGTACTTC
v_call: TRBV25-1; clone_size: -; j_call: TRBJ1-6; d_call: TRBD1; cdr3_aa: CASSPMTGDNSPLHF; cdr3_nt: TGTGCCAGCAGCCCCATGACAGGGGACAATTCACCCCTCCACTTT
v_call: TRBV18; clone_size: -; j_call: TRBJ2-3; d_call: -; cdr3_aa: CASSLGDVADTQYF; cdr3_nt: TGTGCCAGCTCCCTAGGGGATGTTGCAGATACGCAGTATTTT
v_call: TRBV27; clone_size: -; j_call: TRBJ2-3; d_call: -; cdr3_aa: CASSSGARRTTDTQYF; cdr3_nt: TGTGCCAGCAGTTCGGGAGCTCGACGAACCACAGATACGCAGTATTTT
v_call: TRBV2; clone_size: -; j_call: TRBJ2-6; d_call: -; cdr3_aa: CASTQTGLSGANVLTF; cdr3_nt: TGTGCCAGCACTCAGACAGGCCTCTCTGGGGCCAACGTCCTGACTTTC
v_call: TRBV7-8; clone_size: once; j_call: TRBJ1-1; d_call: -; cdr3_aa: CASSLTAGPGTEAFF; cdr3_nt: TGTGCCAGCAGCTTAACGGCAGGACCGGGGACTGAAGCTTTCTTT
v_call: TRBV11-2; clone_size: -; j_call: TRBJ1-1; d_call: -; cdr3_aa: CASSSSGGEAFF; cdr3_nt: TGTGCCAGCAGCTCCTCCGGGGGTGAAGCTTTCTTT
v_call: TRBV4-1; clone_size: -; j_call: TRBJ1-4; d_call: TRBD1; cdr3_aa: CASSHGGGREKLFF; cdr3_nt: TGCGCCAGCAGCCACGGAGGGGGCAGAGAAAAACTGTTTTTT
v_call: TRBV5-5; clone_size: -; j_call: TRBJ1-2; d_call: TRBD1; cdr3_aa: CASSLTGAEEAGYTF; cdr3_nt: TGTGCCAGCAGCTTGACAGGGGCAGAGGAAGCTGGCTACACCTTC
v_call: TRBV4-2; clone_size: -; j_call: TRBJ1-1; d_call: TRBD1; cdr3_aa: CASSRIGGAALGAFF; cdr3_nt: TGTGCCAGCAGCCGAATAGGGGGCGCTGCCCTGGGGGCTTTCTTT
v_call: TRBV7-2; clone_size: -; j_call: TRBJ2-7; d_call: TRBD2; cdr3_aa: CASSPGGYEQYF; cdr3_nt: TGTGCCAGCAGTCCGGGAGGCTACGAGCAGTACTTC
v_call: TRBV5-1; clone_size: few; j_call: TRBJ1-6; d_call: -; cdr3_aa: CASSFRTDSPLHF; cdr3_nt: TGCGCCAGCAGCTTCCGGACAGACTCACCCCTCCACTTT
v_call: TRBV5-5; clone_size: -; j_call: TRBJ2-1; d_call: TRBD2; cdr3_aa: CASSFSPGTSGRNEQFF; cdr3_nt: TGTGCCAGCAGCTTTTCCCCAGGGACTAGCGGGAGAAATGAGCAGTTCTTC
v_call: TRBV28; clone_size: -; j_call: TRBJ1-2; d_call: -; cdr3_aa: CASSWGGYGYTF; cdr3_nt: TGTGCCAGCAGCTGGGGAGGGTATGGCTACACCTTC
v_call: TRBV25-1; clone_size: -; j_call: TRBJ2-5; d_call: TRBD1; cdr3_aa: CASSAPLGQGETQYF; cdr3_nt: TGTGCCAGCAGTGCCCCACTGGGACAGGGCGAGACCCAGTACTTC
v_call: TRBV19; clone_size: -; j_call: TRBJ2-2; d_call: TRBD1; cdr3_aa: CASSILGTANTGELFF; cdr3_nt: TGTGCCAGTAGTATATTAGGGACAGCGAACACCGGGGAGCTGTTTTTT
v_call: TRBV5-4; clone_size: -; j_call: TRBJ2-7; d_call: TRBD2; cdr3_aa: CASSSRGGRASEQYF; cdr3_nt: TGTGCCAGCAGCTCCAGGGGCGGGAGGGCATCCGAGCAGTACTTC
v_call: TRBV9; clone_size: -; j_call: TRBJ1-2; d_call: TRBD1; cdr3_aa: CASSVEPGQPLPGYTF; cdr3_nt: TGTGCCAGCAGCGTCGAGCCGGGACAGCCCCTTCCTGGCTACACCTTC
v_call: TRBV4-1; clone_size: -; j_call: TRBJ1-2; d_call: -; cdr3_aa: CASSHQGRYGYTF; cdr3_nt: TGCGCCAGCAGCCACCAGGGTCGGTATGGCTACACCTTC
v_call: TRBV3-1/TRBV3-2; clone_size: once; j_call: TRBJ2-7; d_call: -; cdr3_aa: CASSPRGTVSSYEQYF; cdr3_nt: TGTGCCAGCAGCCCCCGCGGGACAGTGAGCTCCTACGAGCAGTACTTC
v_call: TRBV14; clone_size: -; j_call: TRBJ1-4; d_call: -; cdr3_aa: CASSPLYRNEKLFF; cdr3_nt: TGTGCCAGCAGCCCTCTTTATCGGAATGAAAAACTGTTTTTT
v_call: TRBV5-1; clone_size: once; j_call: TRBJ2-1; d_call: TRBD2; cdr3_aa: CASSLEPGLGYNEQFF; cdr3_nt: TGCGCCAGCAGCTTGGAACCGGGACTAGGCTACAATGAGCAGTTCTTC
v_call: TRBV5-1; clone_size: -; j_call: TRBJ2-3; d_call: -; cdr3_aa: CASSWRGLPTDTQYF; cdr3_nt: TGCGCCAGCAGCTGGAGGGGGCTCCCCACAGATACGCAGTATTTT
v_call: TRBV11-2; clone_size: -; j_call: TRBJ1-1; d_call: -; cdr3_aa: CASSWAKGRENTEAFF; cdr3_nt: TGTGCCAGCAGCTGGGCGAAGGGGCGGGAGAACACTGAAGCTTTCTTT
v_call: TRBV5-1; clone_size: -; j_call: TRBJ2-3; d_call: -; cdr3_aa: CASSLGQGGGTDTQYF; cdr3_nt: TGCGCCAGCAGCTTGGGGCAGGGGGGCGGCACAGATACGCAGTATTTT
v_call: TRBV6-4; clone_size: -; j_call: TRBJ2-3; d_call: -; cdr3_aa: CATYDRRTDTQYF; cdr3_nt: TGTGCCACTTACGACAGGCGCACAGATACGCAGTATTTT
v_call: TRBV7-2; clone_size: -; j_call: TRBJ2-7; d_call: TRBD2; cdr3_aa: CASSLDASGTYEQYF; cdr3_nt: TGTGCCAGCAGCTTAGACGCTAGCGGCACCTACGAGCAGTACTTC
v_call: TRBV7-8; clone_size: -; j_call: TRBJ2-3; d_call: TRBD2; cdr3_aa: CASSLAGGAGDTQYF; cdr3_nt: TGTGCCAGCAGCTTAGCCGGGGGGGCGGGAGATACGCAGTATTTT
v_call: TRBV28; clone_size: few; j_call: TRBJ1-1; d_call: -; cdr3_aa: CASAFGDLDSMNTEAFF; cdr3_nt: TGTGCCAGCGCCTTCGGGGATCTGGACAGCATGAACACTGAAGCTTTCTTT
v_call: TRBV28; clone_size: once; j_call: TRBJ2-3; d_call: TRBD2; cdr3_aa: CASSLEGPAATSEDTDTQYF; cdr3_nt: TGTGCCAGCAGTTTAGAGGGGCCAGCCGCGACTAGCGAGGACACAGATACGCAGTATTTT
v_call: TRBV2; clone_size: -; j_call: TRBJ1-2; d_call: -; cdr3_aa: CASSATDYGYTF; cdr3_nt: TGTGCCAGCAGTGCGACAGACTATGGCTACACCTTC
v_call: TRBV18; clone_size: -; j_call: TRBJ1-2; d_call: TRBD1; cdr3_aa: CASSPGQGAGDGYTF; cdr3_nt: TGTGCCAGCTCACCCGGACAGGGGGCTGGTGATGGCTACACCTTC
v_call: TRBV2; clone_size: -; j_call: TRBJ2-1; d_call: TRBD2; cdr3_aa: CASSSRGRTSELPGGQFF; cdr3_nt: TGTGCCAGCAGTTCCCGAGGGAGGACTAGCGAGCTCCCGGGGGGGCAGTTCTTC
v_call: TRBV7-2; clone_size: -; j_call: TRBJ1-6; d_call: TRBD1; cdr3_aa: CASSPRTGTYNSPLHF; cdr3_nt: TGTGCCAGCAGCCCACGGACAGGCACCTATAATTCACCCCTCCACTTT
v_call: TRBV2; clone_size: once; j_call: TRBJ2-3; d_call: -; cdr3_aa: CASRPMSAGKKDTQYF; cdr3_nt: TGTGCCAGCAGACCGATGTCGGCGGGGAAAAAAGATACGCAGTATTTT
v_call: TRBV2; clone_size: -; j_call: TRBJ1-6; d_call: -; cdr3_aa: CASSERGSNNSPLHF; cdr3_nt: TGTGCCAGCAGTGAACGGGGGAGTAATAATTCACCCCTCCACTTT
v_call: TRBV5-1; clone_size: -; j_call: TRBJ2-6; d_call: -; cdr3_aa: CASSGGSSGANVLTF; cdr3_nt: TGCGCCAGCAGCGGAGGTAGCTCTGGGGCCAACGTCCTGACTTTC
v_call: TRBV7-2; clone_size: -; j_call: TRBJ1-4; d_call: TRBD1; cdr3_aa: CASSLRQGESEKLFF; cdr3_nt: TGTGCCAGCAGCCTCCGACAGGGAGAGAGTGAAAAACTGTTTTTT
v_call: TRBV2; clone_size: -; j_call: TRBJ2-3; d_call: -; cdr3_aa: CASSLLRTSTDTQYF; cdr3_nt: TGTGCCAGCAGTCTACTGCGAACTAGCACAGATACGCAGTATTTT
v_call: TRBV5-6; clone_size: few; j_call: TRBJ1-5; d_call: -; cdr3_aa: CASSLSGNQPQHF; cdr3_nt: TGTGCCAGCAGCTTATCCGGGAATCAGCCCCAGCATTTT